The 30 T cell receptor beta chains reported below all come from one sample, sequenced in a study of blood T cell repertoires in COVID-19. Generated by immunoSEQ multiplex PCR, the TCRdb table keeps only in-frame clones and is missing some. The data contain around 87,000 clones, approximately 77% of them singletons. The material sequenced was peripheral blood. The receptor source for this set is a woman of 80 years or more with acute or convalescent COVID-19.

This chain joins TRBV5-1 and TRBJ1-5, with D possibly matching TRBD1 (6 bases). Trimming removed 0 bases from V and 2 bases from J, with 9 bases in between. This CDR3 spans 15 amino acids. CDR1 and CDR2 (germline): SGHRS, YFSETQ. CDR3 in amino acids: CASSLDGGGNQPQHF. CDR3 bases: TGCGCCAGCAGCTTGGATGGGGGCGGCAATCAGCCCCAGCATTTT.

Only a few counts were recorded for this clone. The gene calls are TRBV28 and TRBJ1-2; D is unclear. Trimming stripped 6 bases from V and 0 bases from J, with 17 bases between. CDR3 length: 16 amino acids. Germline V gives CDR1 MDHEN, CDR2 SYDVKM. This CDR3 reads CASRGGLGLANYGYTF. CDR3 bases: TGTGCCAGCAGGGGAGGGTTGGGGTTAGCTAACTATGGCTACACCTTC.

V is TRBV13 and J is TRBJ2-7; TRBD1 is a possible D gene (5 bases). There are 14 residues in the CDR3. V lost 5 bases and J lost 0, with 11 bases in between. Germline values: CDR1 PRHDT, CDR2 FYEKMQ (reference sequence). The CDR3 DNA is TGTGCCAGCAGCCCGGACACCAACTCCTACGAGCAGTACTTC. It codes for CASSPDTNSYEQYF.

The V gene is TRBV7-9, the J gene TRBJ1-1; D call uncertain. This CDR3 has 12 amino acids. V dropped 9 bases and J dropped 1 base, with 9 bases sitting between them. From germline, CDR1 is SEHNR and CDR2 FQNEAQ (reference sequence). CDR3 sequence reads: CASSRGNTEAFF. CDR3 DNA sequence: TGTGCCAGTTCGCGGGGGAACACTGAAGCTTTCTTT.

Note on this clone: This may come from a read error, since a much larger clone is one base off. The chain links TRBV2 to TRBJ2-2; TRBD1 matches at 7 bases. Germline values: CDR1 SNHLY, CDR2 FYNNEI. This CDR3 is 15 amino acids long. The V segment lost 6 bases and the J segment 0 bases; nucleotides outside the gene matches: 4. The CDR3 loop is CASSPGTANTGELFF. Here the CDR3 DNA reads TGTGCCAGCAGCCCCGGGACAGCGAACACCGGGGAGCTGTTTTTT.

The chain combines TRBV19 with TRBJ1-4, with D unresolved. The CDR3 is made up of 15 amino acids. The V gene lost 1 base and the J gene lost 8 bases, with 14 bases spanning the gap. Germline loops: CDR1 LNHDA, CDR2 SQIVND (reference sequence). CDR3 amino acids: CASSIGGSQGEKLFF. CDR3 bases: TGTGCCAGTAGTATAGGAGGAAGTCAAGGCGAAAAACTGTTTTTT.

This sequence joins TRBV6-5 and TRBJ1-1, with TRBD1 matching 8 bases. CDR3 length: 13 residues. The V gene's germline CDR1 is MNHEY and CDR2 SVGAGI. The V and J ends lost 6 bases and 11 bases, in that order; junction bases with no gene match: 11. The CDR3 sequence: CASSRTGTSWAFF. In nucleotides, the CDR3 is TGTGCCAGCAGCCGGACAGGGACAAGTTGGGCTTTCTTT.

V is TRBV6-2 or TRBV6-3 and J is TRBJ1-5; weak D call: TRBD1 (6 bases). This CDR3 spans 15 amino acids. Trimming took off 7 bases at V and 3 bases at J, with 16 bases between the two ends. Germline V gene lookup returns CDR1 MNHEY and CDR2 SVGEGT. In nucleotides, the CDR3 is TGTGCCAGCAACCCAGACAGGCCGGTCAATCAGCCCCAGCATTTT. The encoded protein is CASNPDRPVNQPQHF.

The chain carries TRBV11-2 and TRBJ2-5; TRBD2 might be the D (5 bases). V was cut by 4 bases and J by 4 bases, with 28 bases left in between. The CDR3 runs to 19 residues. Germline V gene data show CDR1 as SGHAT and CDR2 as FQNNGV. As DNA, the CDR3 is TGTGCCAGCAGCTCCCGAACTCCGGGATTTCCTCCGGTGAGAGAGACCCAGTACTTC. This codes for CASSSRTPGFPPVRETQYF.

The CDR3 protein is CASSQDKSAAKGQPQHF. Here the CDR3 DNA reads TGTGCCAGCAGCCAAGATAAATCGGCAGCTAAGGGGCAGCCCCAGCATTTT. V is TRBV4-2 and J is TRBJ1-5; tentatively, D is TRBD1 (5 bases). Germline V gives CDR1 LGHNA, CDR2 YNFKEQ. The V and J ends lost 0 bases and 7 bases respectively, with 19 bases between them. CDR3 length equals 17 residues.

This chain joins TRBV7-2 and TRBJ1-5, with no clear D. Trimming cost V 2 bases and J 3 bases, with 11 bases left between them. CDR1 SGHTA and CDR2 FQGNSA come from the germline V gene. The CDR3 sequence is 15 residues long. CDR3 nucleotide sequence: TGTGCCAGCAGCTTACGGCGGAATTTCAATCAGCCCCAGCATTTT. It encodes CASSLRRNFNQPQHF.

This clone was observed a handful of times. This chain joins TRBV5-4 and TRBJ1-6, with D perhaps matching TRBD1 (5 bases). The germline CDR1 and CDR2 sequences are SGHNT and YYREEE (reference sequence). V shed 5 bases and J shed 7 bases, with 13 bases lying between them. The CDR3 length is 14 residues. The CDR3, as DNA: TGTGCCAGCAGTCGCGACAGATTCAATTCACCCCTCCACTTT. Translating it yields CASSRDRFNSPLHF.

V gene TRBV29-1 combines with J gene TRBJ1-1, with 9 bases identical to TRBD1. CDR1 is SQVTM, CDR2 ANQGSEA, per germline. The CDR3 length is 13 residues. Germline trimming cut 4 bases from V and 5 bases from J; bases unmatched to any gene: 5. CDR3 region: CSVGGQGWTEAFF. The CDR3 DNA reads TGCAGCGTTGGGGGACAGGGCTGGACTGAAGCTTTCTTT.

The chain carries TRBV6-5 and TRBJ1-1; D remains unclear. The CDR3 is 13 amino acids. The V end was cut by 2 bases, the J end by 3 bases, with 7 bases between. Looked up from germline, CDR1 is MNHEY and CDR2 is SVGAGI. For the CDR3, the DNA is TGTGCCAGCAGTTACCCCGGGGACACTGAAGCTTTCTTT. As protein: CASSYPGDTEAFF.

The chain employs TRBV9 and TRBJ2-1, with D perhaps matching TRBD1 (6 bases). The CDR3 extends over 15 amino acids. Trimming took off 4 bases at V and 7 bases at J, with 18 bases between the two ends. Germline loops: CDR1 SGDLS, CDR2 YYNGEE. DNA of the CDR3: TGTGCCAGCAGCCGTGACAGGCTCCTCGTAAATGAGCAGTTCTTC. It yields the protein CASSRDRLLVNEQFF.

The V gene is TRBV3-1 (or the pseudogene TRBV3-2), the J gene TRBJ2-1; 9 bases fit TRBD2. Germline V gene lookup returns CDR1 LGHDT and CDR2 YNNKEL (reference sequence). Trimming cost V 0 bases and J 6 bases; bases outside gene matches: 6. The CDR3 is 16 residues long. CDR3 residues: CASSQEWAGGRNEQFF. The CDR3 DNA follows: TGTGCCAGCAGCCAAGAATGGGCGGGAGGGCGCAATGAGCAGTTCTTC.

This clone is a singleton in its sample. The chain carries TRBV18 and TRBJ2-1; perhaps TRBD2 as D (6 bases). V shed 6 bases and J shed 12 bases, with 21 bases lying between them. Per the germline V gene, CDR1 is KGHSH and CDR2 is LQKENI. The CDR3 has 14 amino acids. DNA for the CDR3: TGTGCCAGCTCTCGGCTAGCCGACTACGGGGGGCAGTTCTTC. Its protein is CASSRLADYGGQFF.

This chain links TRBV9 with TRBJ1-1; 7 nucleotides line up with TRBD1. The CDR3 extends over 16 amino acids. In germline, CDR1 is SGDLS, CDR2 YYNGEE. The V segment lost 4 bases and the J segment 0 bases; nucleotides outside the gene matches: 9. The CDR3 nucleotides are TGTGCCAGCAGCTCGGGACAGCGAGCAATGAACACTGAAGCTTTCTTT. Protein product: CASSSGQRAMNTEAFF.

DNA for the CDR3: TGTGCCAGCAGTGAACAGTCGGGGTGGTATGGCTACACCTTC. This gives the protein CASSEQSGWYGYTF. The V and J genes are TRBV25-1 and TRBJ1-2; the D is unclear. The CDR3 sequence is 14 residues long. CDR1 is MGHDK and CDR2 is SYGVNS in the germline V gene. V lost 2 bases and J lost 5, with 12 bases in between.

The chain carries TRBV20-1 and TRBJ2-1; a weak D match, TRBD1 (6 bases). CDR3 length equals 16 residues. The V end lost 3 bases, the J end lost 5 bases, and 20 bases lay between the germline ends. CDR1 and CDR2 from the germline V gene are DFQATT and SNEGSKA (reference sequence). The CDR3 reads CSASRKQGLRNNEQFF. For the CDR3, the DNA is TGCAGTGCTAGTAGAAAGCAGGGGTTGAGGAACAATGAGCAGTTCTTC.

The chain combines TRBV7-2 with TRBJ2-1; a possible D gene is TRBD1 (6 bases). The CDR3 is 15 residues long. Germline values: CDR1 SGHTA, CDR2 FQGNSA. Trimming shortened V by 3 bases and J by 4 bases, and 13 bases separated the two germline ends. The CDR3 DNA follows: TGTGCCAGCAGCTTTGCAGGGACAAAATACAATGAGCAGTTCTTC. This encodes CASSFAGTKYNEQFF.

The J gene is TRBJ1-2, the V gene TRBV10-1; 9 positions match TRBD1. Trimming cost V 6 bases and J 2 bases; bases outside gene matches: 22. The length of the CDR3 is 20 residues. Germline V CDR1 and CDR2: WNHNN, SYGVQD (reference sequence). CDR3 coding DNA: TGCGCCAGCAGGGGGGCCGAGTGGTTGGGACAGGGCCTCAAGAACTATGGCTACACCTTC. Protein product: CASRGAEWLGQGLKNYGYTF.

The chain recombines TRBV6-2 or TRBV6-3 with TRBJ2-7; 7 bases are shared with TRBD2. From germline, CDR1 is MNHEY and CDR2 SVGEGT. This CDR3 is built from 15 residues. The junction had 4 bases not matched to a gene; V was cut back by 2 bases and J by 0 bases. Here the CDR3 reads CASSYRGSLSYEQYF. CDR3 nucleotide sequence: TGTGCCAGCAGTTACCGCGGGAGCCTCTCCTACGAGCAGTACTTC.

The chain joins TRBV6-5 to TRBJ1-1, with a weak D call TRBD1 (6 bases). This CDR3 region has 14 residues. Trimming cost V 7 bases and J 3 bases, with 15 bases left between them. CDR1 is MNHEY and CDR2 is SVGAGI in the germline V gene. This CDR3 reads CASTYTGLDTEAFF. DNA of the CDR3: TGTGCCAGCACCTATACAGGGCTGGACACTGAAGCTTTCTTT.

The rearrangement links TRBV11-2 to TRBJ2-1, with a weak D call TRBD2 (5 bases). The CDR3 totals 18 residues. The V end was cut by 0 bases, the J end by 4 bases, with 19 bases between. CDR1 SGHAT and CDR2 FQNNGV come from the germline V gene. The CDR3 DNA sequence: TGTGCCAGCAGCTTAGAAAGGACCCTAGCTGAGAGGTACAATGAGCAGTTCTTC. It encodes CASSLERTLAERYNEQFF.

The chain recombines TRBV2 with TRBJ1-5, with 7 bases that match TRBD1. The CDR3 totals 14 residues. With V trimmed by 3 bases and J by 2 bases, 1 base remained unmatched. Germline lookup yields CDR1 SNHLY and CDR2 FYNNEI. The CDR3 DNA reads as TGTGCCAGCAGTGATACAGGGGGCAATCAGCCCCAGCATTTT. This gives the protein CASSDTGGNQPQHF.

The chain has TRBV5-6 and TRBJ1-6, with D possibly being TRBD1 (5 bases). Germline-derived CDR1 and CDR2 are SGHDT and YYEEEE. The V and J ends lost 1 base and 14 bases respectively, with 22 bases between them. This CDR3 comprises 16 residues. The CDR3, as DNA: TGTGCCAGCAGCTTGTTGACAGCCTCTCGGGGGGGAACCCTCCACTTT. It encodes CASSLLTASRGGTLHF.

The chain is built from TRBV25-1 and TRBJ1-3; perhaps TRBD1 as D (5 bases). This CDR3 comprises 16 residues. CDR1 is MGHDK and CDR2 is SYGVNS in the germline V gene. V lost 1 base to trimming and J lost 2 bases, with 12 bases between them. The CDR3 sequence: CASSESGRGTGNTIYF. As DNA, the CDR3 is TGTGCCAGCAGTGAATCTGGTCGGGGGACTGGAAACACCATATATTTT.

The CDR3: CASSSRTSGGADTQYF. Here the CDR3 DNA reads TGTGCCAGCAGCTCTCGGACTAGCGGGGGAGCAGATACGCAGTATTTT. This chain uses TRBV9 with TRBJ2-3; 13 bases are a match to TRBD2. The V segment lost 4 bases and the J segment 4 bases; nucleotides outside the gene matches: 6. The CDR3 is 16 residues long. Germline CDR1 SGDLS, CDR2 YYNGEE.

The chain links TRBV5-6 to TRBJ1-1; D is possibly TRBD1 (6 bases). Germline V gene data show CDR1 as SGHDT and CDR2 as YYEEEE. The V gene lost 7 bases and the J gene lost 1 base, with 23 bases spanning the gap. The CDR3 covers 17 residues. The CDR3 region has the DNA TGTGCCAGCCCCCGAAGTGGTGGACAGAATAGGAACACTGAAGCTTTCTTT. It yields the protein CASPRSGGQNRNTEAFF.